This TCR beta chain appears in the sequencing data of a study of yellow fever vaccine responses in identical twins. Whole-study results and caveats: Each twin's T cell response to the vaccine was reported to look partly convergent and partly personalized.

Concerning this clonotype: As yet, its antigen is unknown.

The V gene's germline CDR1 is KGHSH and CDR2 LQKENI. This CDR3 contains 15 residues. The V and J ends lost 0 bases and 3 bases, in that order; junction bases with no gene match: 0. TCRdb fed the RT-PCR reads into MiXCR, producing one record per CDR3 protein. The sample yields a few thousand distinct CDR3 sequences, approximately 85% seen once. This receptor was obtained from a woman aged 18 to 35 who received the yellow fever vaccine. The sample consisted of T cells from blood (PBMCs), unsorted or a sorted subset (not recorded which), taken before or after yellow fever vaccination (not recorded which). The chain has TRBV18 and TRBJ2-1; TRBD1 matches at 9 bases. The CDR3 DNA sequence: TGTGCCAGCTCACCACCGGGACAGGGCTACAATGAGCAGTTCTTC. As protein: CASSPPGQGYNEQFF.